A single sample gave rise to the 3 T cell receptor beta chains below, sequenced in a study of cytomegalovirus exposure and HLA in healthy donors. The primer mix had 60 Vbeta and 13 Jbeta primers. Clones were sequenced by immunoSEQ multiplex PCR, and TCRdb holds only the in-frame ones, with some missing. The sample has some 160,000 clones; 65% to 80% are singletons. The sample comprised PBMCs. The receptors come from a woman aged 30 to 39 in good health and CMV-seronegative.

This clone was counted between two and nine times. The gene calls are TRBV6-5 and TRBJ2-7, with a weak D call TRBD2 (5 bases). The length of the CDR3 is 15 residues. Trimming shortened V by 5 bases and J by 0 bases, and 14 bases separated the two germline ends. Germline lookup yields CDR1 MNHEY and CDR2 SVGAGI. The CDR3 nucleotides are TGTGCCAGCAGTCCCCTGGGAGAAAGCTCCTACGAGCAGTACTTC. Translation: CASSPLGESSYEQYF.

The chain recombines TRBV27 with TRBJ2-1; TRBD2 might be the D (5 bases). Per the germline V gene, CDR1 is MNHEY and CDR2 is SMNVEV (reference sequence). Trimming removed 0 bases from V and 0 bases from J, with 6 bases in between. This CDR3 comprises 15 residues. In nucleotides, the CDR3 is TGTGCCAGCAGTTTATCGGGGAGCTCCTACAATGAGCAGTTCTTC. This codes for CASSLSGSSYNEQFF.

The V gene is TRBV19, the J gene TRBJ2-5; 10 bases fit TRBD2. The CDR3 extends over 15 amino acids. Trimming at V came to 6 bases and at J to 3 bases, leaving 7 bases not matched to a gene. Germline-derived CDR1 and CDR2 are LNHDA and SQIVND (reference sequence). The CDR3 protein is CASSPLSGGEETQYF. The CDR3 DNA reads TGTGCCAGTAGCCCCTTAAGCGGGGGGGAAGAGACCCAGTACTTC. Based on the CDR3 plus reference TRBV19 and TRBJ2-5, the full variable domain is DGGITQSPKYLFRKEGQNVTLSCEQNLNHDAMYWYRQDPGQGLRLIYYSQIVNDFQKGDIAEGYSVSREKKESFPLTVTSAQKNPTAFYLCASSPLSGGEETQYFGPGTRLLVL.